This entry concerns a single T cell receptor (beta chain). This sample stems from a study of CD8 T cells in Susac syndrome. Random-hexamer reverse transcription was applied to about 0.5 to 1 ug RNA. TCRdb reprocessed the immunoSEQ multiplex PCR reads with MiXCR, giving one entry per CDR3 protein. This table has some 150,000 distinct CDR3 sequences, roughly 95% appearing once. CD8+ and CD4+ T cells from blood underwent TCR beta sequencing, which was carried out in a high-throughput format. Trimming removed 5 bases from V and 1 base from J, with 11 bases in between. This CDR3 is built from 15 residues. CDR1 and CDR2 (germline): SNHLY, FYNNEI.

The source material was CD4+ T cells from PBMCs. The receptor was derived from a human donor with Susac syndrome. This chain connects TRBV2 to TRBJ2-2, with D possibly being TRBD2 (6 bases). The CDR3 protein is CASSPQAGNTGELFF. CDR3 bases: TGTGCCAGCAGTCCCCAAGCGGGGAACACCGGGGAGCTGTTTTTT.